A single sample gave rise to the 2 T cell receptor beta chains below, sequenced in a study of cytomegalovirus exposure and HLA in healthy donors. Primers: 60 Vbeta forward and 13 Jbeta reverse. Sequencing used immunoSEQ multiplex PCR; TCRdb keeps in-frame clones, though not all of them. The repertoire holds 54,000 or so clones, 70% seen once, with approximately 19% in the top ten. Sequencing used PBMCs. These receptors were taken from a woman aged 60-70 years in good health and CMV-seropositive.

This chain joins TRBV7-2 and TRBJ2-2; D is possibly TRBD1 (5 bases). Germline V lookup: CDR1 SGHTA, CDR2 FQGNSA. The CDR3 is made up of 17 amino acids. Trimming pared 6 bases from V and 6 bases from J, leaving 23 bases between. CDR3 sequence (DNA): TGTGCCAGCAGAAAGCACAGGTTAAGGGATCTAGCCGGGGAGCTGTTTTTT. This codes for CASRKHRLRDLAGELFF.

There are a few counts of this clone. Its ends do not fully match the called genes, so a read error is possible. This sequence joins TRBV7-9 and TRBJ2-7, with TRBD1 matching 7 bases. The germline CDR1 and CDR2 sequences are SEHNR and FQNEAQ (reference sequence). The CDR3 consists of 16 residues. Here the CDR3 DNA reads TGTTCCAGCAGCTTAGAGTACGGACAGGCCCCCTACGAGCAGTACTTC. Amino acids: CSSSLEYGQAPYEQYF. Supplemented by reference TRBV7-9 and TRBJ2-7, the full variable domain reads DTGVSQNPRHKITKRGQNVTFRCDPISEHNRLYWYRQTLGQGPEFLTYFQNEAQLEKSRLLSDRFSAERPKGSFSTLEIQRTEQGDSAMYLCSSSLEYGQAPYEQYFGPGTRLTVT.